This TCR beta chain was identified in a study of T cell repertoires in cytomegalovirus infection. Study overall: CMV epitopes that were recently identified and HLA-C-restricted were used alongside well-studied HLA-B-restricted ones.

The study's findings and limits: Clonotype analysis showed dominance of the ex vivo response by HLA-C-restricted CMV-specific TCR beta clonotypes.

TCRdb reprocessed the reads via MiXCR and lists one record per CDR3 protein. The sample records roughly 990,000 distinct CDR3 sequences, roughly 31% being singletons. The CDR3 is made up of 13 amino acids. Germline CDR1 is MGHRA and CDR2 is YSYEKL. Trimming removed 3 bases at V and 6 bases at J, with 11 bases between. This clonotype was picked up one time. The antigen is unknown. This TCR derives from a human donor in good health (CMV status not recorded). Some clones in this sample may be carry-over from other donors' samples. The chain is built from TRBV4-1 and TRBJ1-1; D perhaps matches TRBD1 (5 bases). The sequencing used cultured CD8+ T cells from PBMCs, collected from culture after CMV antigen stimulation. As DNA, the CDR3 is TGCGCCAGCAGCCATGGGGGTTCTCCTGAAGCTTTCTTT. As protein: CASSHGGSPEAFF.